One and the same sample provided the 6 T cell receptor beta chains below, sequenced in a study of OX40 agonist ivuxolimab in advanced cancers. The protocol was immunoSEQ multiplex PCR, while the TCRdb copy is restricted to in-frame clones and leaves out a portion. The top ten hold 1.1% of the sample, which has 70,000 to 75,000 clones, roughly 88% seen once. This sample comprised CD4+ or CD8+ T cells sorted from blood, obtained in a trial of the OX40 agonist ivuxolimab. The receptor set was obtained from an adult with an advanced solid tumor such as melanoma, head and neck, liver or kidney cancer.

CDR3 sequence reads: CASSGLRQGVYEQYF. The DNA for the CDR3 is TGTGCCAGCAGCGGACTACGGCAGGGGGTTTACGAGCAGTACTTC. The J gene is TRBJ2-7, the V gene TRBV27, with D maybe TRBD1 (7 bases). V was pared by 6 bases and J by 4 bases, with 19 bases between. The CDR3 consists of 15 residues. CDR1 and CDR2 (germline): MNHEY, SMNVEV (reference sequence).

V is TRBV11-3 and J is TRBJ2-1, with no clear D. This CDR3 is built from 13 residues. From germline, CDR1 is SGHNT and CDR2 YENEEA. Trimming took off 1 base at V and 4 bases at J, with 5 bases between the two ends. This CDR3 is CASSLAQYNEQFF. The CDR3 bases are TGTGCCAGCAGCTTAGCCCAATACAATGAGCAGTTCTTC.

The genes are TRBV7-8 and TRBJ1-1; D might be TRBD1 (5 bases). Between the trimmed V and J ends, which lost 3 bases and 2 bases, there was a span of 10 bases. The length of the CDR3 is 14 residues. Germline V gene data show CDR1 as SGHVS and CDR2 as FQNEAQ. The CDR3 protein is CASSFSGGNTEAFF. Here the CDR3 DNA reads TGTGCCAGCAGCTTCTCGGGGGGTAACACTGAAGCTTTCTTT.

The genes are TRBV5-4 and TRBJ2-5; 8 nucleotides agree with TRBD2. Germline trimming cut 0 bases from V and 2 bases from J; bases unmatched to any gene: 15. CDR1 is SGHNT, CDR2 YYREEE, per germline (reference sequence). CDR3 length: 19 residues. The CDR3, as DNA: TGTGCCAGCAGCTTGGAGAGCGGCAGCGGGGGACCCACACAAGAGACCCAGTACTTC. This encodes CASSLESGSGGPTQETQYF.

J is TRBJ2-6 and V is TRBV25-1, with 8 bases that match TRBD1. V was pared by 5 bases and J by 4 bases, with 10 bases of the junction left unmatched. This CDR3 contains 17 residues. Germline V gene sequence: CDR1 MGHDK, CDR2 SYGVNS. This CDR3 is CASSSRTGMSGANVLTF. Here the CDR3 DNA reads TGTGCCAGCAGTTCCCGGACAGGGATGTCAGGGGCCAACGTCCTGACTTTC.

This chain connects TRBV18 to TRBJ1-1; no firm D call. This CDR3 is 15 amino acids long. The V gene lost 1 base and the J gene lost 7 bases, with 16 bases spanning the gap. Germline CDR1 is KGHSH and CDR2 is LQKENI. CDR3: CASSPQGRRADEAFF. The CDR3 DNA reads TGTGCCAGCTCACCACAGGGTCGGAGGGCGGATGAAGCTTTCTTT.